The clone carrying this T cell receptor (beta chain) was recorded many times. From germline, CDR1 is SGHVS and CDR2 FQNEAQ. The CDR3 length is 15 residues. V was clipped by 3 bases and J by 1 base, with 10 bases between them. TCRdb reprocessed the 5' RACE reads via MiXCR and lists one record per CDR3 protein. The sample includes about 84,000 distinct CDR3 sequences, 9% to 13% of them seen just once. The sample originates from a study of early T cells in non-severe SARS-CoV-2 infection. The source of this sequence is an adult who was a healthcare worker with PCR-confirmed SARS-CoV-2 infection or an uninfected control (not recorded which). The J gene is TRBJ2-1, the V gene TRBV7-8; D is unclear. Sequencing input: whole blood. CDR3 sequence reads: CASSLMAASYNEQFF. CDR3 in DNA: TGTGCCAGCAGCTTGATGGCGGCATCCTACAATGAGCAGTTCTTC.